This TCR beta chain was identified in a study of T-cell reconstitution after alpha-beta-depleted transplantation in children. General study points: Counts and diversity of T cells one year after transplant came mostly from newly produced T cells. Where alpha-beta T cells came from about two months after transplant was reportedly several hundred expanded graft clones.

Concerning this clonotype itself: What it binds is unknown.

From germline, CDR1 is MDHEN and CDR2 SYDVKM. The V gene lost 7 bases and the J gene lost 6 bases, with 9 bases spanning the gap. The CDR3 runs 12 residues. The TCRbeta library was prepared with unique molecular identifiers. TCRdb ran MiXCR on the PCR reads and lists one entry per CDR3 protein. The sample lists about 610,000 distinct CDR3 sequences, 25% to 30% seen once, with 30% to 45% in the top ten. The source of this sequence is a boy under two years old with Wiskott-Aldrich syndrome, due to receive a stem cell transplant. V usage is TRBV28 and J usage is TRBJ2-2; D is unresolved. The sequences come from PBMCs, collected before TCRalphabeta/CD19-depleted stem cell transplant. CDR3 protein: CASTKAPGELFF. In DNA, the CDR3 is TGTGCCAGCACCAAAGCCCCCGGGGAGCTGTTTTTT.